These T cell receptor beta chains were read from a single sample in a study of control samples from healthy donors and cancer patients. The repertoire was sequenced with immunoSEQ multiplex PCR; TCRdb's copy has only in-frame clones and lacks some. Of over 100,000 clones listed, about 91% were seen once; the top ten hold 2% to 2.5%. Sequencing was done on a sample of blood. These TCRs come from a woman aged 18-30 years in good health. Both conserved end residues are part of each CDR3. The D gene is left open where the match is weak. Clone size is shown for a subset of rows, as once, few, many or a class of expanded clone.

D,V,J,size,DNA,CDR3
NA,TRBV1,TRBJ2-1,NA,TGCACCAGCAGCCAAGAACGGGGGGACTACAATGAGCAGTTCTTC,CTSSQERGDYNEQFF
NA,TRBV6-1,TRBJ1-6,NA,TGTGCCAGCAGTGAATGGGGGCTCCCCTTAGGTAATTCACCCCTCCACTTT,CASSEWGLPLGNSPLHF
NA,TRBV24-1,TRBJ2-3,NA,TGTGCCACCAGTGATTCGGGGGCCGATACGCAGTATTTT,CATSDSGADTQYF
NA,TRBV6-5,TRBJ2-5,NA,TGTGCCAGCAGTTACTCGTCAGGGATGACCCAGTACTTC,CASSYSSGMTQYF
NA,TRBV12-3/TRBV12-4,TRBJ2-2,NA,TGTGCCAGCGGGACATCGAACACCGGGGAGCTGTTTTTT,CASGTSNTGELFF
NA,TRBV6-6,TRBJ2-7,NA,TGTGCCAGCAGTAGGGGGGGGGTCTACGAGCAGTACTTC,CASSRGGVYEQYF
NA,TRBV30,TRBJ1-2,NA,TGTGCCTGGAGTTTCCTAACAGCGGATTATATCTTC,CAWSFLTADYIF
NA,TRBV9,TRBJ2-7,NA,TGTGCCAGCAGCAGAACCACTGGGTTCCACGAGCAGTACTTC,CASSRTTGFHEQYF
NA,TRBV30,TRBJ1-4,NA,TGTGCCTGGCATGGACAGAAAAATGAAAAACTGTTTTTT,CAWHGQKNEKLFF
TRBD1,TRBV4-1,TRBJ2-6,NA,TGCGCCAGCAGCCGGCGCCGGGACAGCCTCTCTGGGGCCAACGTCCTGACTTTC,CASSRRRDSLSGANVLTF
NA,TRBV18,TRBJ2-2,NA,TGTGCCAGCTCACCAACGAAAAGGGCCACCGGGGAGCTGTTTTTT,CASSPTKRATGELFF
TRBD2,TRBV7-9,TRBJ2-7,once,TGTGCCAGCAGCTTATCAGCGGGAGGGCCAGTTGAGCAGTACTTC,CASSLSAGGPVEQYF
TRBD1,TRBV2,TRBJ1-6,NA,TGTGCCAGCAGCGGGGACAGGGGAAGTTATTCACCCCTCCACTTT,CASSGDRGSYSPLHF
TRBD1,TRBV30,TRBJ1-3,few,TGTGCCTGGAGTCGGGACAGTGGAAACACCATATATTTT,CAWSRDSGNTIYF
NA,TRBV13,TRBJ1-1,NA,TGTGCCAGCAGCTACGCGGTATTTAGGCACACTGAAGCTTTCTTT,CASSYAVFRHTEAFF
NA,TRBV27,TRBJ1-2,NA,TGTGCCAGCAGTCCCTGGGGGGGCTATGGCTACACCTTC,CASSPWGGYGYTF
TRBD1,TRBV2,TRBJ1-5,NA,TGTGCCAGCAGTGAGGGGACAGGAAACAATCAGCCCCAGCATTTT,CASSEGTGNNQPQHF
NA,TRBV4-1,TRBJ2-4,NA,TGCGCCAGCAGCCAAGACTCCGGCAGGACCAAAAACATTCAGTACTTC,CASSQDSGRTKNIQYF
NA,TRBV5-1,TRBJ2-1,NA,TGCGCCAGCAGCTTGCGAGCCTCCTACAATGAGCAGTTCTTC,CASSLRASYNEQFF
NA,TRBV28,TRBJ2-2,NA,TGTGCCACCTTATACAGGTTGGACACCGGGGAGCTGTTTTTT,CATLYRLDTGELFF
NA,TRBV7-3,TRBJ2-5,NA,TGTGCCAGCAGCCCACAAGGCGGGGAGACCCAGTACTTC,CASSPQGGETQYF
NA,TRBV21-1,TRBJ1-3,once,NA,CASSKGVWGSGNTIYF
NA,TRBV7-9,TRBJ1-3,NA,TGTGCCAGCAGCTTAGGCCCGCCGGGAAACACCATATATTTT,CASSLGPPGNTIYF
TRBD1,TRBV30,TRBJ1-2,NA,TGTGCCTGGAGCGGGTCTGGGACAGGGGGCGACTATGGCTACACCTTC,CAWSGSGTGGDYGYTF
TRBD1,TRBV11-3,TRBJ1-1,NA,TGTGCCAGCAGCTCTAGACCAGGGGGCCCTGAAGCTTTCTTT,CASSSRPGGPEAFF
NA,TRBV9,TRBJ2-3,NA,TGTGCCAGCAGCGAGCCGGGAGCCCTATGGCGGGGGCCACCAGATACGCAGTATTTT,CASSEPGALWRGPPDTQYF
NA,TRBV5-1,TRBJ2-5,NA,TGCGCCAGCAGCCCGGTGAGGGACTTCCAAGAGACCCAGTACTTC,CASSPVRDFQETQYF
NA,TRBV7-3,TRBJ2-1,NA,TGTGCCAGCAGCTTAAGGGCTAGCCGAATGAATGAGCAGTTCTTC,CASSLRASRMNEQFF
TRBD1,TRBV6-5,TRBJ2-7,NA,TGTGCCAGCACCCTGACAGGGTACTACGAGCAGTACTTC,CASTLTGYYEQYF
TRBD1,TRBV4-1,TRBJ2-3,NA,TGCGCCAGCAGCCAAGTGACAGGGGATACGCAGTATTTT,CASSQVTGDTQYF
NA,TRBV4-1,TRBJ2-7,NA,TGCGCCAGCAGCCAAGAACCCTCGACTTTTCACGAGCAGTACTTC,CASSQEPSTFHEQYF
TRBD1,TRBV24-1,TRBJ2-1,once,TGTGCCACCAGTGATAACAGGGGGCGGGCGGGCAATGAGCAGTTCTTC,CATSDNRGRAGNEQFF
TRBD2,TRBV4-1,TRBJ2-5,NA,TGCGCCAGCAGCCAAGAGTCCCTAGCGGGAGGGTCCGAGACCCAGTACTTC,CASSQESLAGGSETQYF
NA,TRBV4-1,TRBJ1-5,NA,TGCGCCAGCAGCCAAATTTTGGGCAGCAATCAGCCCCAGCATTTT,CASSQILGSNQPQHF
TRBD1,TRBV19,TRBJ2-6,NA,TGTGCCAGTAGAAACAGGGGTGGGGCCAACGTCCTGACTTTC,CASRNRGGANVLTF
TRBD1,TRBV28,TRBJ1-6,NA,TGTGCCAGCAGTCGCGGGACAGGGGGTAGTTCACCCCTCCACTTT,CASSRGTGGSSPLHF
TRBD1,TRBV5-1,TRBJ1-4,NA,TGCGCCAGCAGCCGTTCCGGGACAGGGAATGAAAAACTGTTTTTT,CASSRSGTGNEKLFF
TRBD2,TRBV18,TRBJ2-7,NA,TGTGCCAGCTCACCCACGCGGGGGAGATACTACGAGCAGTACTTC,CASSPTRGRYYEQYF
TRBD1,TRBV13,TRBJ1-4,NA,TGTGCCAGCAGCTCCGCAGGGGGAGAGGGCTATGAAAAACTGTTTTTT,CASSSAGGEGYEKLFF
NA,TRBV9,TRBJ2-7,NA,TGTGCCAGCAGCGTAGCTGGCGGCACCTACGAGCAGTACTTC,CASSVAGGTYEQYF
TRBD1,TRBV7-3,TRBJ1-1,NA,TGTGCCAGCAGCTTATACGCCATTGGGACAGGGGGCAGTACTGAAGCTTTCTTT,CASSLYAIGTGGSTEAFF
NA,TRBV6-5,TRBJ1-1,NA,TGTGCCAGCAGTTACATCAGTATTGGGGTGAACACTGAAGCTTTCTTT,CASSYISIGVNTEAFF
NA,TRBV24-1,TRBJ2-3,NA,TGTGCCACCAGTGATACACAGGGTTACCCGCAGTATTTT,CATSDTQGYPQYF
NA,TRBV7-2,TRBJ1-4,NA,TGTGCCAGCAGCTTCTCCATTTGGGGAGAAAAACTGTTTTTT,CASSFSIWGEKLFF
NA,TRBV5-4,TRBJ2-7,NA,TGTGCCAGCAGCAACGCCTACGAGCAGTGCTTC,CASSNAYEQCF
TRBD1,TRBV12-3/TRBV12-4,TRBJ1-1,NA,TGTGCCAGCACCCAGGGGGCGGCTGAAGCTTTCTTT,CASTQGAAEAFF
NA,TRBV21-1,TRBJ1-6,NA,TGTGCCAGCAGCAAAGCAGGGGAGCCGGGAGGGAATTCACCCCTCCACTTT,CASSKAGEPGGNSPLHF
NA,TRBV28,TRBJ2-3,NA,TGTGCCAGCAGCCTATTTAGTGCCCCAGATACGCAGTATTTT,CASSLFSAPDTQYF